Following are 6 T cell receptor beta chains from one sample sequenced in a study of control samples from healthy donors and cancer patients. Profiled with immunoSEQ multiplex PCR; TCRdb holds only in-frame clones, not every one. The sample shows 160,000 or so clones, around 96% of them seen only once. Sequenced input: blood. The receptors here all came from a woman in her thirties or forties in good health.

The rearrangement joins TRBV6-5 to TRBJ1-5, with D possibly being TRBD1 (6 bases). The germline V gene encodes CDR1 MNHEY and CDR2 SVGAGI. The CDR3 spans 14 residues. The ends were cut back, 6 bases at V and 8 bases at J, with 17 bases in the middle. This chain's CDR3 is CASSHYRGTEPQHF. CDR3 DNA sequence: TGTGCCAGCAGCCACTATAGGGGGACGGAGCCCCAGCATTTT.

V and J are TRBV27 and TRBJ2-1; 7 bases are shared with TRBD2. Germline V gene sequence: CDR1 MNHEY, CDR2 SMNVEV (reference sequence). CDR3 length: 15 residues. Losses at the gene ends were 5 bases for V and 10 bases for J; bases not matched to a gene: 14. The CDR3 DNA follows: TGTGCCAGCAGTCCACCTAGCGGATCGGTGCGGGAGCAGTTCTTC. Protein product: CASSPPSGSVREQFF.

This sequence joins TRBV5-5 and TRBJ2-6, with 9 bases identical to TRBD1. The CDR3 has 17 residues. Per germline, CDR1 SGHKS and CDR2 YYEKEE (reference sequence). The trim removed 7 bases at V and 0 bases at J, leaving 8 bases unmatched. CDR3 in amino acids: CASGRDRAFSGANVLTF. CDR3 bases: TGTGCCAGCGGCCGGGACAGGGCTTTCTCTGGGGCCAACGTCCTGACTTTC.

CDR3 nucleotides: TGTGCCTGGAGTGTACGGTATGAAGCTTTCTTT. It codes for CAWSVRYEAFF. The chain links TRBV30 to TRBJ1-1; D remains unclear. V was trimmed by 0 bases and J by 7 bases, leaving 6 bases between them. The germline V gene has CDR1 GTSNPN and CDR2 SVGIG (reference sequence). This CDR3 is built from 11 residues. The complete variable domain, with remaining parts taken from reference TRBV30 and TRBJ1-1, reads SQTIHQWPATLVQPVGSPLSLECTVEGTSNPNLYWYRQAAGRGLQLLFYSVGIGQISSEVPQNLSASRPQDRQFILSSKKLLLSDSGFYLCAWSVRYEAFFGQGTRLTVV.

The table lists this clone with a few counts. The chain combines TRBV6-5 with TRBJ2-6; a possible D gene is TRBD1 (7 bases). V was clipped by 4 bases and J by 4 bases, with 14 bases between them. CDR3 length equals 16 residues. Germline-derived CDR1 and CDR2 are MNHEY and SVGAGI. Here the CDR3 reads CASSSAGQLGANVLTF. The CDR3 bases are TGTGCCAGCAGTTCTGCGGGACAGTTAGGGGCCAACGTCCTGACTTTC.

The chain joins TRBV27 to TRBJ1-5; D is uncertain. Trimming stripped 2 bases from V and 3 bases from J, with 8 bases between. CDR1 and CDR2 from the germline V gene are MNHEY and SMNVEV (reference sequence). This CDR3 is built from 14 residues. This chain's CDR3 is CASSLVGINQPQHF. The DNA for the CDR3 is TGTGCCAGCAGTTTAGTCGGCATCAATCAGCCCCAGCATTTT.